This entry lists 16 T cell receptor beta chains sequenced from one sample in a study of control samples from healthy donors and cancer patients. Some clones are missing from TCRdb's copy, which holds only in-frame ones; the method was immunoSEQ multiplex PCR. The sample carries about 51,000 clones, roughly 86% recorded once. Sequencing was carried out using PBMCs. Source of these receptors: a man between 45 and 60 years old with head and neck cancer.

V usage is TRBV28 and J usage is TRBJ2-2, with 7 bases fitting TRBD2. Germline trimming cut 4 bases from V and 5 bases from J; bases unmatched to any gene: 16. Germline loops: CDR1 MDHEN, CDR2 SYDVKM. The CDR3 is 18 residues long. The CDR3 is CASSSGLTYNLRTGELFF. In DNA form, the CDR3 reads TGTGCCAGCAGTTCGGGACTAACTTATAATCTTAGGACCGGGGAGCTGTTTTTT.

This clone appeared a single time. The genes are TRBV2 and TRBJ1-6; 7 positions agree with TRBD1. Germline V gene lookup returns CDR1 SNHLY and CDR2 FYNNEI. The CDR3 runs to 14 residues. The trim removed 4 bases at V and 8 bases at J, leaving 5 bases unmatched. The CDR3 spells CASSATGVYSPLHF. In DNA, the CDR3 is TGTGCCAGCAGTGCTACAGGGGTGTATTCACCCCTCCACTTT.

The V gene is TRBV9, the J gene TRBJ2-5; 10 bases are shared with TRBD2. This CDR3 comprises 20 residues. From germline, CDR1 is SGDLS and CDR2 YYNGEE. Trimming cost V 0 bases and J 4 bases; bases outside gene matches: 18. The CDR3 sequence: CASSVGPGTSVRTNRETQYF. For the CDR3, the DNA is TGTGCCAGCAGCGTAGGTCCCGGGACTAGCGTACGGACAAACAGAGAGACCCAGTACTTC.

The chain employs TRBV7-6 and TRBJ1-2; D is possibly TRBD1 (5 bases). From germline, CDR1 is SGHVS and CDR2 FNYEAQ. V dropped 5 bases and J dropped 7 bases, with 17 bases sitting between them. The CDR3 consists of 14 residues. The chain's CDR3 is CASSPGDSRGGYTF. The CDR3 DNA is TGTGCCAGCAGCCCGGGGGACTCACGAGGTGGCTACACCTTC.

This clone appeared a single time. The chain employs TRBV7-9 and TRBJ2-3; D ambiguous. Trimming shortened V by 1 base and J by 2 bases, and 10 bases separated the two germline ends. The CDR3 runs to 15 residues. Looked up from germline, CDR1 is SEHNR and CDR2 is FQNEAQ (reference sequence). CDR3 sequence reads: CASSLGPGNTDTQYF. The CDR3, as DNA: TGTGCCAGCAGCTTAGGACCAGGAAACACAGATACGCAGTATTTT.

V usage is TRBV30 and J usage is TRBJ1-4; D gene uncertain. The V and J ends lost 8 bases and 5 bases respectively, with 15 bases between them. The length of the CDR3 is 13 residues. CDR1 and CDR2 (germline): GTSNPN, SVGIG (reference sequence). The DNA of the CDR3 is TGTGCCGGAAACCTCCGGCAGAATGAAAAACTGTTTTTT. This encodes CAGNLRQNEKLFF.

The genes are TRBV11-2 and TRBJ2-3, with 10 nucleotides matching TRBD1. V shed 5 bases and J 7 bases; nucleotides not matched to a gene: 15. This CDR3 region has 17 residues. From germline, CDR1 is SGHAT and CDR2 FQNNGV. CDR3 amino acids: CASSPIRDRGRGNTQYF. CDR3 sequence (DNA): TGTGCCAGCAGCCCGATAAGGGACAGGGGCCGCGGGAATACGCAGTATTTT.

This chain uses TRBV3-1 (or the pseudogene TRBV3-2) with TRBJ2-5, with 16 bases that match TRBD2. CDR3 length equals 15 residues. Unmatched junction bases numbered 3, after V lost 4 bases and J lost 7 bases. The germline gives CDR1 LGHDT, CDR2 YNNKEL (reference sequence). CDR3 nucleotide sequence: TGTGCCAGCAGCCCTGGGACTAGCGGGAGGGGGACCCAGTACTTC. This sequence encodes CASSPGTSGRGTQYF.

The genes are TRBV4-1 and TRBJ2-5; D may correspond to TRBD1 or TRBD2 (5 bases each). Germline CDR1 MGHRA, CDR2 YSYEKL. This CDR3 has 15 amino acids. Trimming took 0 bases from V and 5 from J, leaving 13 bases between them. The CDR3 coding sequence is TGCGCCAGCAGCCAAGAGGGACGGATAAGCGAGACCCAGTACTTC. The encoded protein is CASSQEGRISETQYF.

This clone came up a few times. V is TRBV6-6 and J is TRBJ1-6; D is ambiguous. The germline V gene encodes CDR1 MNHNY and CDR2 SVGAGI (reference sequence). CDR3 length: 14 amino acids. The V end was cut by 7 bases, the J end by 10 bases, with 17 bases between. CDR3 protein: CASNSHVRGSPLHF. The CDR3 bases are TGTGCCAGCAACTCCCACGTTCGTGGGTCACCCCTCCACTTT.

The CDR3 reads CASSSQPGTATNEKLFF. CDR3 nucleotides: TGTGCCAGCAGCTCTCAACCGGGGACTGCAACTAATGAAAAACTGTTTTTT. The rearrangement joins TRBV7-6 to TRBJ1-4; D might be TRBD1 (5 bases). The CDR3 is 17 amino acids. From germline, CDR1 is SGHVS and CDR2 FNYEAQ. The V gene lost 4 bases and the J gene lost 0 bases, with 15 bases spanning the gap.

For this clone: At one end, the junction sequence differs from germline, possibly due to a read error. In DNA, the CDR3 is TGTGCCGGCAGGGGCGATGAGCAGTTCTTC. This codes for CAGRGDEQFF. The chain couples TRBV3-1 (or the pseudogene TRBV3-2) to TRBJ2-1, with D perhaps matching TRBD1 (6 bases). Germline values: CDR1 LGHDT, CDR2 YNNKEL (reference sequence). The CDR3 is 10 residues long.

The CDR3 DNA sequence: TGTGCCAGCAGCTTGGGACACTCGAACACTGAAGCTTTCTTT. Amino acid sequence: CASSLGHSNTEAFF. The V call is TRBV7-8, the J call TRBJ1-1; TRBD1 is a possible D gene (6 bases). V was clipped by 3 bases and J by 1 base, with 9 bases between them. The germline gives CDR1 SGHVS, CDR2 FQNEAQ. There are 14 residues in the CDR3.

This clone was seen a handful of times. This chain joins TRBV7-2 and TRBJ2-1; 9 nucleotides agree with TRBD1. The V gene end was trimmed by 6 bases and the J gene end by 4 bases; junction bases not matched to a gene: 16. Germline V gene data show CDR1 as SGHTA and CDR2 as FQGNSA. The CDR3 runs to 18 residues. The DNA for the CDR3 is TGTGCCAGCAGACACCCCAAAGCCGGGACAGGGCTTTACAATGAGCAGTTCTTC. It translates to CASRHPKAGTGLYNEQFF.

The rearrangement links TRBV7-2 to TRBJ1-2; 10 bases map to TRBD1. The V segment lost 1 base and the J segment 7 bases; nucleotides outside the gene matches: 6. Germline V gene sequence: CDR1 SGHTA, CDR2 FQGNSA. CDR3 length: 15 residues. CDR3 region: CASSLDGTGVTGYTF. The CDR3 region has the DNA TGTGCCAGCAGCTTAGATGGGACAGGGGTGACTGGCTACACCTTC. Together with reference TRBV7-2 and TRBJ1-2, the CDR3 gives the full variable domain: GAGVSQSPSNKVTEKGKDVELRCDPISGHTALYWYRQSLGQGLEFLIYFQGNSAPDKSGLPSDRFSAERTGGSVSTLTIQRTQQEDSAVYLCASSLDGTGVTGYTFGSGTRLTVV.

The count of this clone is one. The V call is TRBV7-6, the J call TRBJ2-7; 9 bases agree with TRBD1. The germline V gene encodes CDR1 SGHVS and CDR2 FNYEAQ. The CDR3 is 16 residues long. With 1 base clipped from V and 4 bases from J, the junction kept 8 bases outside the gene matches. The CDR3 reads CASSLGTGGGGYEQYF. DNA for the CDR3: TGTGCCAGCAGCTTAGGAACAGGGGGCGGAGGTTACGAGCAGTACTTC.